This T cell receptor beta chain came from a study of CD8 T cells in ankylosing spondylitis. Study-level findings and limits: There was reportedly significant enrichment of clones that were disease-linked in matched ankylosing spondylitis synovial fluid. Disease-linked clones were CD8+ and relatively rare in peripheral blood. Within ankylosing spondylitis blood, a TCR beta motif made up of eight highly homologous variants appeared to be characteristic. Previously reported in reactive arthritis synovial fluid and blood were some of the motif variants.

The authors made TCR beta libraries by quantitative 5'-RACE with molecular barcodes. TCRdb reprocessed the 5' RACE reads via MiXCR and lists one record per CDR3 protein. The sample shows some 450,000 distinct CDR3 sequences, approximately 17% of them seen only once. The CDR3 totals 18 residues. The germline CDR1 and CDR2 sequences are MNHEY and SVGEGT. The V gene end was trimmed by 0 bases and the J gene end by 5 bases; junction bases not matched to a gene: 10. A few counts support this clonotype. Its target is unknown. This chain connects TRBV6-2 or TRBV6-3 to TRBJ2-7; 13 positions agree with TRBD2. The sample comprised blood, either unsorted or a sorted T cell fraction (not recorded which). The receptor's source is a male donor with ankylosing spondylitis. The CDR3 sequence: CASSYSYRTSGSVNEQYF. CDR3 nucleotides: TGTGCCAGCAGTTACTCCTACCGGACTAGCGGGAGCGTCAACGAGCAGTACTTC.